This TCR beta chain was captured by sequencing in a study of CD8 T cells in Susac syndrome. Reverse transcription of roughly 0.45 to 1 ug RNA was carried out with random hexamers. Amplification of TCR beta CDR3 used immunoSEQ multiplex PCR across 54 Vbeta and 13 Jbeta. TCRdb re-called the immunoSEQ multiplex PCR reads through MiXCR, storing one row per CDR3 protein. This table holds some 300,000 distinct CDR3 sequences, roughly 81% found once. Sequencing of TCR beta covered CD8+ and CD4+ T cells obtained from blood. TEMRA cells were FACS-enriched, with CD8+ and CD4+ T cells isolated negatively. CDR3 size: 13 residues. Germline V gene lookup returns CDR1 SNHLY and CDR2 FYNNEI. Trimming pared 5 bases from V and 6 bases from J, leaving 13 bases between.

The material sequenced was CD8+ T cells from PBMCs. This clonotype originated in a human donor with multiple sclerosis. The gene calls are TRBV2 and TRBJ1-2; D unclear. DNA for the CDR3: TGTGCCAGCAGTTCAAGGTTTTTGGATGGCTACACCTTC. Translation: CASSSRFLDGYTF.